Here is one T cell receptor beta chain with its context. It differs at one base from a far larger clone, so likely a read error. This sample was included in a study of low-dose radiotherapy and immunotherapy resistance in tumors. Study as a whole: Patients were on oral aspirin 300 mg taken daily for four cycles from cycle 1 day 1.

Germline values: CDR1 KGHDR, CDR2 SFDVKD. V was cut by 11 bases and J by 4 bases, with 22 bases left in between. CDR3 size: 15 residues. As for time point: after trial treatment. Indicated treatment: LDRT plus nivolumab, ipilimumab, low-dose cyclophosphamide and aspirin (RACIN trial). First-strand cDNA relied on TRAV- and TRBV-specific primers spanning alpha and beta chains. Amplification of TCRs used a constant-region primer and V-primer adapter for 15 to 25 PCR cycles. TCRdb called the reads again in MiXCR, with one record for every CDR3 protein. The table records 40,000 or so distinct CDR3 sequences, 25% of them present only once.

The sequencing here drew on PBMCs, taken after low-dose radiotherapy plus immunotherapy. This TCR came from a male donor with prostate cancer. The genes are TRBV24-1 and TRBJ1-2; weak D call: TRBD1 (6 bases). This chain's CDR3 is CANRVAGTGLYGYTF. The CDR3 bases are TGTGCCAACAGGGTCGCAGGCACGGGCCTCTATGGCTACACCTTC.